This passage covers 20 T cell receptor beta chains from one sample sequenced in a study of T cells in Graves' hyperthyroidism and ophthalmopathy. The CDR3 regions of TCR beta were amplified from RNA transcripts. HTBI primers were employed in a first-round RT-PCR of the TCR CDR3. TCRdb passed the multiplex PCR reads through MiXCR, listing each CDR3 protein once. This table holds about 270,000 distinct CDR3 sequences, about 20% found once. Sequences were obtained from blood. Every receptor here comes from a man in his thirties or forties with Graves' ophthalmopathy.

The CDR3 DNA reads TGTGCCAGCAGTTACCTACCCCAGCCTAACTATGGCTACACCTTC. Its protein product is CASSYLPQPNYGYTF. V gene TRBV6-5 combines with J gene TRBJ1-2; no clear D. Per germline, CDR1 MNHEY and CDR2 SVGAGI. The CDR3 has 15 amino acids. Trimming pared 2 bases from V and 0 bases from J, leaving 10 bases between.

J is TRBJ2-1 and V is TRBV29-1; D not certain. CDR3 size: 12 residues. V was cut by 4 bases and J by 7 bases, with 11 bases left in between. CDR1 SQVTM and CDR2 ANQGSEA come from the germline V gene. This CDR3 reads CSVVSGVNEQFF. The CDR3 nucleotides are TGCAGCGTTGTGTCTGGGGTAAATGAGCAGTTCTTC.

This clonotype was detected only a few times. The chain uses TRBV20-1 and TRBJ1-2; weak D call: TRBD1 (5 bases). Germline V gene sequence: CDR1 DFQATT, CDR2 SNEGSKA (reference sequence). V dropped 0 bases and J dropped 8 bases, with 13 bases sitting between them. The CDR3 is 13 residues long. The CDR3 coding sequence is TGCAGTGCTAGAGATCGGGAAGGGGTAGGCTACACCTTC. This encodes CSARDREGVGYTF.

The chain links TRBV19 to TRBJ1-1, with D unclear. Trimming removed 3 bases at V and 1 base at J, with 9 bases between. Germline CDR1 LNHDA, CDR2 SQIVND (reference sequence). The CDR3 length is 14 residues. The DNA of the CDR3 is TGTGCCAGTAGTATCGAGGGCCCGAACACTGAAGCTTTCTTT. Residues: CASSIEGPNTEAFF.

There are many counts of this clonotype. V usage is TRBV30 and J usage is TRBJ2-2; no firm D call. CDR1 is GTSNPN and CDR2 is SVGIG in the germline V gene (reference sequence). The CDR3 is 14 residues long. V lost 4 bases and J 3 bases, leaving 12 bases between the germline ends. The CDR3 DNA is TGTGCCTGGACGACAAATTACGACACCGGGGAGCTGTTTTTT. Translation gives CAWTTNYDTGELFF.

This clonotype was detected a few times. CDR3 residues: CASSLTPTGVWDEQYF. The CDR3 DNA is TGTGCCAGCAGCTTAACGCCGACAGGGGTGTGGGACGAGCAGTACTTC. The chain is built from TRBV7-6 and TRBJ2-7; 8 bases align to TRBD1. In germline, CDR1 is SGHVS, CDR2 FNYEAQ. V dropped 2 bases and J dropped 5; count of bases not matched to a gene: 11. This CDR3 is built from 16 residues.

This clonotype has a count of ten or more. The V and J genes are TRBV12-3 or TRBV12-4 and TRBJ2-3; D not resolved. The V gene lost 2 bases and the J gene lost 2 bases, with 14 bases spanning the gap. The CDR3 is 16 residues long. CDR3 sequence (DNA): TGTGCCAGCAGTTTAAGGGTGCAGGCGAACACAGATACGCAGTATTTT. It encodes CASSLRVQANTDTQYF.

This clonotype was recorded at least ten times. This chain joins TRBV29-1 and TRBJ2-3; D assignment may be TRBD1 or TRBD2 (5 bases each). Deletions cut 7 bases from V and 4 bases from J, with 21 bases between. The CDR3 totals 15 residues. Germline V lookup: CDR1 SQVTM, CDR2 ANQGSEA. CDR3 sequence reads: CSAEGPLTLSDTQYF. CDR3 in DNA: TGCAGCGCCGAGGGACCCCTAACCCTATCAGATACGCAGTATTTT.

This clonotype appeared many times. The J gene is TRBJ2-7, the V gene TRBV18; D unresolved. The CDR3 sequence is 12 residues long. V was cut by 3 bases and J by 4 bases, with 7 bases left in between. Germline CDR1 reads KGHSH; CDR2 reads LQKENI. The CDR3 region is CASSPATYEQYF. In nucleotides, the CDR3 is TGTGCCAGCTCACCGGCGACTTACGAGCAGTACTTC.

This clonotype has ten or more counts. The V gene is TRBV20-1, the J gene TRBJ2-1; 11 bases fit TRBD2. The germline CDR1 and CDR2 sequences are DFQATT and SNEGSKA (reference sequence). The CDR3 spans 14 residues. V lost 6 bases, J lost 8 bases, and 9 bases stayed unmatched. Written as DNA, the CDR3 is TGCAGTGCAGCCACCGGGACTAGCGGTTATGAGCAGTTCTTC. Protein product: CSAATGTSGYEQFF.

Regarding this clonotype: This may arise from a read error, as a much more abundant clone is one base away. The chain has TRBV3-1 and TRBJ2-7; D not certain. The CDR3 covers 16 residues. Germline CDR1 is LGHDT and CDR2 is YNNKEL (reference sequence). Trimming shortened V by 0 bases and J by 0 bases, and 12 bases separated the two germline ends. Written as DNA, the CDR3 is TGTGCCAGCAGCCAAGATTTTGTCAGGAGCTCCTACGAGCAGTACTTC. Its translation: CASSQDFVRSSYEQYF.

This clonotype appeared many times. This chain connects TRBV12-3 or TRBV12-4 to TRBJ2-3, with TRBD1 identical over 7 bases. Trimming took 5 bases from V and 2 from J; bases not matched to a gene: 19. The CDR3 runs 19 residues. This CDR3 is CASSNTGDATYALTDTQYF. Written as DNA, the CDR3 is TGTGCCAGCAGTAATACAGGGGACGCCACGTATGCTCTCACAGATACGCAGTATTTT.

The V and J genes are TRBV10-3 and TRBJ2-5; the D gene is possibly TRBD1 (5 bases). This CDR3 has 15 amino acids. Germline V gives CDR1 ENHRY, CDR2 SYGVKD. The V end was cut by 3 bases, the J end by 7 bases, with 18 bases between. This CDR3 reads CAISDARTRVGTQYF. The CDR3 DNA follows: TGTGCCATCAGTGACGCAAGGACACGGGTCGGGACCCAGTACTTC.

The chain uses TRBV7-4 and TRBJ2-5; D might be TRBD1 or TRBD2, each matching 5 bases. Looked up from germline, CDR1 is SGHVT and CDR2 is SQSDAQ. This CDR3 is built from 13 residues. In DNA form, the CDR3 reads TGTGACCCAGCGGCAGGGTTTGGCGAGACCCAGTACTTC. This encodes CDPAAGFGETQYF.

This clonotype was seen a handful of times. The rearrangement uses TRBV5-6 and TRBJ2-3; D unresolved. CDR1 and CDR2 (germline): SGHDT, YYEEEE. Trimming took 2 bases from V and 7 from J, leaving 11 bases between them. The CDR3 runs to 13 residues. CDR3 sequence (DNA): TGTGCCAGCAGCTTAGACCCAGGCCATACGCAGTATTTT. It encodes CASSLDPGHTQYF.

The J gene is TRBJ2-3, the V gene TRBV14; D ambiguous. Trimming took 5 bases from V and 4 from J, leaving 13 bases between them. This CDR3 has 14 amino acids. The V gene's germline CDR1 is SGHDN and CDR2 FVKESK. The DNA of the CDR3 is TGTGCCAGCAGCTGGTCCCCCGTCGCAGATACGCAGTATTTT. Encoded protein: CASSWSPVADTQYF.

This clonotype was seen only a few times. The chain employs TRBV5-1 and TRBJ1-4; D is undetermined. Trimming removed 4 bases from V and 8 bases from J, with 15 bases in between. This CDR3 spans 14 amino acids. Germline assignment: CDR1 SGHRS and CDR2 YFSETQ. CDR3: CASSPGLEGEKLFF. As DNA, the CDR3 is TGCGCCAGCAGCCCCGGACTCGAAGGGGAAAAACTGTTTTTT.

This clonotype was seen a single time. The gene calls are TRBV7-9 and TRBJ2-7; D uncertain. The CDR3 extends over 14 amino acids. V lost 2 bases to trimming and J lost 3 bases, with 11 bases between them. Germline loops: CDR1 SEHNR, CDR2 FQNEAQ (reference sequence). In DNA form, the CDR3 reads TGTGCCAGCAGCTTAAGTTTGCGTTTCTACGAGCAGTACTTC. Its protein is CASSLSLRFYEQYF.

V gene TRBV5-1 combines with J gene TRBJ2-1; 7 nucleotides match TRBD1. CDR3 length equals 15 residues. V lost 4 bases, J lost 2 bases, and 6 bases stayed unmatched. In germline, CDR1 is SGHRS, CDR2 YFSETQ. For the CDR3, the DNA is TGCGCCAGCAGCCGCGTACAGGGGACCTACAATGAGCAGTTCTTC. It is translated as CASSRVQGTYNEQFF.

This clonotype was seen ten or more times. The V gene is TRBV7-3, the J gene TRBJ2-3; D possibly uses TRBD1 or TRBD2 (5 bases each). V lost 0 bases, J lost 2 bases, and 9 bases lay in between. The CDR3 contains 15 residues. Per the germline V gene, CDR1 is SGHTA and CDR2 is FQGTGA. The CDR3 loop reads CASSLTGRYTDTQYF. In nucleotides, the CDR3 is TGTGCCAGCAGCTTAACGGGACGGTACACAGATACGCAGTATTTT.